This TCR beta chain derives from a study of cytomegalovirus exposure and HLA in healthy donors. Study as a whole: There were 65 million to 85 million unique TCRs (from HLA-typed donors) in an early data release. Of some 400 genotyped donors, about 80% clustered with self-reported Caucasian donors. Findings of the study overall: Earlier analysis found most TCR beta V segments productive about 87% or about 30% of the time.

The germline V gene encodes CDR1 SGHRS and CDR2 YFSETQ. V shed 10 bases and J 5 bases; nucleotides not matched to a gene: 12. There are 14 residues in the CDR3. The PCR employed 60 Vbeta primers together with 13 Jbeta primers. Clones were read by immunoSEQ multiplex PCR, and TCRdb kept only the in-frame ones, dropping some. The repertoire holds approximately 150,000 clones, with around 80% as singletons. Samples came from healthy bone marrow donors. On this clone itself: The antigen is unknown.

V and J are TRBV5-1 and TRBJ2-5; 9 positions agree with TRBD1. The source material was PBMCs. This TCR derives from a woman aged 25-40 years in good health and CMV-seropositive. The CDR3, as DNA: TGCGCCTCCGCCCGGGACAGGGTTTCGGAGACCCAGTACTTC. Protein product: CASARDRVSETQYF.